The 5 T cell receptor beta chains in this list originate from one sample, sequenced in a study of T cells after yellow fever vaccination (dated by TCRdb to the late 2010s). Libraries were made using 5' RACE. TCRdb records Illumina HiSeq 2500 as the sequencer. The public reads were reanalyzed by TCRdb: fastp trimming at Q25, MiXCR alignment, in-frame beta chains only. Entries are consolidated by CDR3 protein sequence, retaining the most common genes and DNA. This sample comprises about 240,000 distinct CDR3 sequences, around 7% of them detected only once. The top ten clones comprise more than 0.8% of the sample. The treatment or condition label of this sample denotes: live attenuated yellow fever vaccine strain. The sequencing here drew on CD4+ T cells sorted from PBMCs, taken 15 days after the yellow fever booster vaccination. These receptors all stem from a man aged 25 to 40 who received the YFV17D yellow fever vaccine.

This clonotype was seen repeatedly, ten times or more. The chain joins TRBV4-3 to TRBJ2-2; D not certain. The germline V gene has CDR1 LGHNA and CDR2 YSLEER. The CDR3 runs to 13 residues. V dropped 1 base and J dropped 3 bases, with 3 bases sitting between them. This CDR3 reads CASSQVYTGELFF. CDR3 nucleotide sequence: TGCGCCAGCAGCCAAGTCTACACCGGGGAGCTGTTTTTT.

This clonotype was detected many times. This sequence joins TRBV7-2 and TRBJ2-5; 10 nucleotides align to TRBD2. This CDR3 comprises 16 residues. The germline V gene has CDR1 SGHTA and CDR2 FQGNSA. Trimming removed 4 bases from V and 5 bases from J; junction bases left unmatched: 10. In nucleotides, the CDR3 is TGTGCCAGCAGCTCGGGACTAGCGCCGGGTATGGAGACCCAGTACTTC. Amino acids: CASSSGLAPGMETQYF. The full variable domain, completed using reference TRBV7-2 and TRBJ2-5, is GAGVSQSPSNKVTEKGKDVELRCDPISGHTALYWYRQSLGQGLEFLIYFQGNSAPDKSGLPSDRFSAERTGGSVSTLTIQRTQQEDSAVYLCASSSGLAPGMETQYFGPGTRLLVL.

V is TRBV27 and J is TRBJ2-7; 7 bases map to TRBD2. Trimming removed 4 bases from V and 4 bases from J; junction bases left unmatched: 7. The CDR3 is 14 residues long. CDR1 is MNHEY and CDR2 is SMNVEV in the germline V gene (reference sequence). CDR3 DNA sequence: TGTGCCAGCAGTTCGGGACTATCCGTTTACGAGCAGTACTTC. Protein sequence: CASSSGLSVYEQYF.

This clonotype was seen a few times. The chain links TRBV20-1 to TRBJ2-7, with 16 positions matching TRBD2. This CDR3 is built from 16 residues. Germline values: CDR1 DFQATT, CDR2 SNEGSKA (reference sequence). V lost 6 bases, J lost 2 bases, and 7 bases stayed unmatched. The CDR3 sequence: CSAQGTSGRAAYEQYF. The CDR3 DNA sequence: TGCAGTGCCCAAGGGACTAGCGGGAGGGCCGCCTACGAGCAGTACTTC.

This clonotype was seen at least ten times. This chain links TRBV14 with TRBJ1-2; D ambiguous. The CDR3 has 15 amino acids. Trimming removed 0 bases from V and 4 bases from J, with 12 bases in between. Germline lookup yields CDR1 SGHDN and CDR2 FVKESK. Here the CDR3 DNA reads TGTGCCAGCAGCCAAGAATATACCGGAATCTATGGCTACACCTTC. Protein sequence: CASSQEYTGIYGYTF.